The clone carrying this T cell receptor beta chain was seen a handful of times. Its target is unknown. The CDR3 extends over 16 amino acids. The study ran its PCR with 60 Vbeta and 13 Jbeta primers. Per the original data handling: Later reanalysis found about 80 million unique TCR beta chains, around 11 million of them shared. Generated by immunoSEQ multiplex PCR, the TCRdb table keeps only in-frame clones and is missing some. V and J calls and clone size come straight from that table; D and trimming were deduced from the DNA. This sample yields about 180,000 clones, of which approximately 80% are seen a single time; roughly 5.2% belongs to the top ten. This sample was included in a study of cytomegalovirus exposure and HLA in healthy donors. Overall study results and limits: TCR sequences were mostly rare, though some public TCRs occurred in many donors. A missense variant in DCLRE1C was later tied to TCR beta V- and J-gene trimming. An analysis done earlier found most TCR beta V segments productive about 87% or about 30% of the time.

This TCR derives from a man aged 18-30 years in good health and CMV-seronegative. Sample: PBMCs. The J gene is TRBJ2-7, the V gene TRBV7-5; TRBD1 is the table's D call and was not checked against the DNA. TRBV7-5 represents a pseudogene. CDR3 DNA sequence: TGTGCCAGACTAGAAGGGGGAAGGCTCTTATCCTACGAGCAGTACTTC. Protein sequence: CARLEGGRLLSYEQYF.